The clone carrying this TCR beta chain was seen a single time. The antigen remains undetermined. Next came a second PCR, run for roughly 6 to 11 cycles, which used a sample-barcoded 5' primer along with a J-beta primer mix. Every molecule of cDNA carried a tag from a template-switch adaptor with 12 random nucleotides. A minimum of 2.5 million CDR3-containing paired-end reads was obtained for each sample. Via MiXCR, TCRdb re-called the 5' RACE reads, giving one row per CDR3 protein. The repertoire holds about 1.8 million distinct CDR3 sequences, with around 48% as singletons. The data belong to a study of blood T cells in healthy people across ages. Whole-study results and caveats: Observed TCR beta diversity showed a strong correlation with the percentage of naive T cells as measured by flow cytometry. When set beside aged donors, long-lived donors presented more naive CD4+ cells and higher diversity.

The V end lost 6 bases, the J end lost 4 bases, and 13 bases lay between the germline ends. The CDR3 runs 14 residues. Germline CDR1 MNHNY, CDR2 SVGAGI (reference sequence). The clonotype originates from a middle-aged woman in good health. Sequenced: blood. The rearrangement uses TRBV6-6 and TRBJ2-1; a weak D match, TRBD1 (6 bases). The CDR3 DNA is TGTGCCAGCAGGGGACACAGTAAATACAATGAGCAGTTCTTC. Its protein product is CASRGHSKYNEQFF.